This T cell receptor beta chain was retrieved from a study of control samples from healthy donors and cancer patients. The table came from immunoSEQ multiplex PCR; TCRdb's copy has only in-frame clones and leaves some out. Of 160,000 or so clones in the sample, approximately 93% are singletons; the top ten hold more than 2%. The CDR3 runs 12 residues. V gave up 3 bases and J gave up 7 bases, with 10 bases separating them. CDR1 is DFQATT and CDR2 is SNEGSKA in the germline V gene (reference sequence). The V call is TRBV20-1, the J call TRBJ2-1; D remains unclear. Sequenced sample: blood. The origin of this receptor is a man aged 50-59 years in good health. The CDR3 DNA is TGCAGTGCTAGTTCCGGGCGAAATGAGCAGTTCTTC. It specifies CSASSGRNEQFF.